The sequence of this T cell receptor (beta chain) was determined in a study of shared clonotypes between healthy human individuals. Points from the study as a whole: Estimated clonotype richness was generally higher in naive than memory subsets. The study's rarefaction showed incomplete sorted-subset sequencing despite large depth.

Trimming cost V 3 bases and J 1 base; bases outside gene matches: 18. Germline V gene sequence: CDR1 MGHRA, CDR2 YSYEKL. The CDR3 runs 20 residues. As to this clone: Its specificity is unknown.

Across several immunoSEQ plates, the genomic DNA of each subset was split evenly. Repertoires were generated with immunoSEQ multiplex PCR, while TCRdb's copy carries only in-frame clones and drops some. The sample carries 600,000 to 750,000 clones, 90% recorded once. The clonotype comes from a man aged 18-30 years in good health. Some clones in this sample may be carry-over from other donors' samples. This rearrangement joins TRBV4-1 to TRBJ2-7; 10 bases align to TRBD1. Material for sequencing was memory CD8+ T cells from PBMCs. Subset given: CD45RO+ cells pooled with CCR7-negative TemRA cells. The CDR3 sequence is CASSHERPSGTGVLSYEQYF. The CDR3, as DNA: TGCGCCAGCAGCCATGAGAGACCCTCCGGGACAGGGGTCCTATCCTACGAGCAGTACTTC.